This TCR beta chain was captured in a study of shared clonotypes between healthy human individuals. CDR1 is SEHNR and CDR2 is FQNEAQ in the germline V gene (reference sequence). The V end lost 3 bases, the J end lost 2 bases, and 12 bases lay between the germline ends. The CDR3 length is 15 residues. As defined, naive CD8 cells were CD45RO-negative and positively selected for CCR7, with terminally differentiated effector memory CD45RA+ cells excluded. Assay used: immunoSEQ multiplex PCR; TCRdb lists only in-frame clones, some missing. Altogether around 1,900,000 clones are present, roughly 93% being singletons, with the ten largest covering more than 1.5%.

The sequenced sample was naive CD8+ T cells from PBMCs. The rearrangement joins TRBV7-9 to TRBJ2-3, with TRBD1 as a possible D gene (6 bases). The TCR sequence derives from a man aged 18 to 30 in good health. Some clones in this sample may be carry-over from other donors' samples. The CDR3 sequence is CASSLIQGPTDTQYF. CDR3 DNA sequence: TGTGCCAGCAGCTTGATACAGGGTCCCACAGATACGCAGTATTTT.